This T cell receptor beta chain is from a study of T cell clonotyping in hematopoietic cell transplantation. Whole-study results and caveats: At the given depth, recipient repertoires were over 95% de novo clonotypes. Pathologically expanded recipient clonotypes increased progressively from day 30 to day 180 as diversity fell.

As to this clone: Its antigen is as yet unknown.

TCRdb's copy holds only in-frame clones and misses some; the assay was immunoSEQ multiplex PCR. The table includes 25,000 to 30,000 clones, 60% to 85% detected once. Stated time point: recipient sample about 28 days before transplant, after cytoreduction. The germline CDR1 and CDR2 sequences are SSHAT and FNYEAQ (reference sequence). The CDR3 is 15 amino acids. V and J are TRBV7-7 and TRBJ2-1, with 11 bases lining up with TRBD1. Sequences were derived from peripheral blood mononuclear cells, sampled before stem cell transplant. This TCR came from a woman younger than 45 with chronic myeloid leukemia. Some clones in this sample may be carry-over from other donors' samples. CDR3 region: CATTPGTGGNNEQFF. The CDR3 region has the DNA TGTGCTACCACTCCCGGGACAGGGGGGAACAATGAGCAGTTCTTC.